The next 26 T cell receptor beta chains were all read from a single sample in a study of blood T cell repertoires in COVID-19. Sequencing used immunoSEQ multiplex PCR; TCRdb keeps in-frame clones, though not all of them. The repertoire has about 260,000 clones, 87% of them found once; the top ten carry about 1.6%. The sample comprised peripheral blood. The source of these receptors is a woman aged 40 to 55 who had recovered from COVID-19.

CDR3 residues: CASSDRGSSPLHF. CDR3 nucleotides: TGTGCCAGCAGTGACAGGGGGAGTTCACCCCTCCACTTT. V usage is TRBV6-1 and J usage is TRBJ1-6; 7 positions agree with TRBD1. Looked up from germline, CDR1 is MNHNS and CDR2 is SASEGT. The CDR3 has 13 residues. The trim removed 3 bases at V and 9 bases at J, leaving 2 bases unmatched.

This chain connects TRBV6-2 or TRBV6-3 to TRBJ1-4, with 11 bases identical to TRBD1. The germline V gene encodes CDR1 MNHEY and CDR2 SVGEGT. Trimming took 4 bases from V and 6 from J; bases not matched to a gene: 16. The CDR3 sequence is 19 residues long. The CDR3 DNA reads TGTGCCAGCAGTTTAAGCCTTCTTGGACAGGGGGCGAAGGATGAAAAACTGTTTTTT. Translation: CASSLSLLGQGAKDEKLFF.

The chain joins TRBV7-6 to TRBJ2-7; D may be TRBD2 (6 bases). The germline CDR1 and CDR2 sequences are SGHVS and FNYEAQ. This CDR3 region has 16 residues. With 0 bases removed from V and 4 bases from J, the gap between germline ends came to 16 bases. CDR3 in amino acids: CASSLARWRGGYEQYF. The CDR3 DNA reads as TGTGCCAGCAGCTTAGCGCGGTGGAGGGGAGGATACGAGCAGTACTTC. Supplemented by reference TRBV7-6 and TRBJ2-7, the full variable domain reads GAGVSQSPRYKVTKRGQDVALRCDPISGHVSLYWYRQALGQGPEFLTYFNYEAQQDKSGLPNDRFSAERPEGSISTLTIQRTEQRDSAMYRCASSLARWRGGYEQYFGPGTRLTVT.

V and J are TRBV5-5 and TRBJ1-2; tentative D call: TRBD1 (6 bases). The CDR3 spans 15 residues. Deletions cut 5 bases from V and 5 bases from J, with 19 bases between. Germline V gives CDR1 SGHKS, CDR2 YYEKEE (reference sequence). In nucleotides, the CDR3 is TGTGCCAGCAGTTTGATGGCAGGGGATTGGTATGGCTACACCTTC. The encoded protein is CASSLMAGDWYGYTF.

The chain combines TRBV7-2 with TRBJ2-5; unclear D gene. CDR3 length equals 14 residues. Between the trimmed V and J ends, which lost 4 bases and 3 bases, there was a span of 12 bases. From germline, CDR1 is SGHTA and CDR2 FQGNSA. This CDR3 reads CASSSRVLKETQYF. CDR3 DNA: TGTGCCAGCAGCTCCCGGGTCCTAAAAGAGACCCAGTACTTC.

This sequence joins TRBV2 and TRBJ1-1; 9 nucleotides match TRBD1. CDR3 length equals 15 residues. Germline V gives CDR1 SNHLY, CDR2 FYNNEI. The V gene end was trimmed by 4 bases and the J gene end by 3 bases; junction bases not matched to a gene: 6. The CDR3, as DNA: TGTGCCAGCAGTGCTGAGGACAGGGGACACACTGAAGCTTTCTTT. Its translation is CASSAEDRGHTEAFF.

This CDR3 is CAISESWGDRQPQHF. Here the CDR3 DNA reads TGTGCCATCAGTGAGTCATGGGGGGACAGACAGCCCCAGCATTTT. The V and J genes are TRBV10-3 and TRBJ1-5; 7 bases fit TRBD1. CDR3 length equals 15 residues. J was trimmed by 7 bases and V by 0 bases; bases with no gene match: 6. Germline lookup yields CDR1 ENHRY and CDR2 SYGVKD.

This chain uses TRBV13 with TRBJ1-5; TRBD1 might be the D (6 bases). The germline gives CDR1 PRHDT, CDR2 FYEKMQ (reference sequence). Trimming removed 3 bases from V and 8 bases from J, with 14 bases in between. The CDR3 has 14 amino acids. The chain's CDR3 is CASSFRGAGEPQHF. DNA of the CDR3: TGTGCCAGCAGCTTCCGGGGGGCCGGGGAGCCCCAGCATTTT.

This clone was counted a single time. The J gene is TRBJ2-1, the V gene TRBV29-1; TRBD2 matches at 8 bases. V trimming: 7 bases; J trimming: 9 bases; junction bases outside the gene matches: 14. Looked up from germline, CDR1 is SQVTM and CDR2 is ANQGSEA. The CDR3 loop spans 14 amino acids. This chain's CDR3 is CSALLGGGRGEQFF. CDR3 coding DNA: TGCAGCGCCCTTCTGGGCGGGGGGCGCGGTGAGCAGTTCTTC.

The chain recombines TRBV9 with TRBJ1-6, with D perhaps matching TRBD1 (5 bases). The V end lost 0 bases, the J end lost 10 bases, and 17 bases lay between the germline ends. CDR1 and CDR2 from the germline V gene are SGDLS and YYNGEE. The CDR3 spans 16 residues. This CDR3 is CASSVGHTLKGSPLHF. The CDR3 DNA is TGTGCCAGCAGCGTAGGCCACACCCTAAAGGGGTCACCCCTCCACTTT.

This clone has a single count. V and J are TRBV2 and TRBJ1-3; perhaps TRBD1 as D (6 bases). The CDR3 covers 14 residues. V shed 6 bases and J shed 4 bases, with 13 bases lying between them. The germline V gene encodes CDR1 SNHLY and CDR2 FYNNEI. DNA of the CDR3: TGTGCCAGCAGGGCTCCAGGGGCGGGAAACACCATATATTTT. Its translation: CASRAPGAGNTIYF.

This chain uses TRBV10-2 with TRBJ1-2; weak D call: TRBD1 (5 bases). Germline V lookup: CDR1 WSHSY, CDR2 SAAADI. CDR3 length: 12 residues. V lost 7 bases and J 4 bases, leaving 10 bases between the germline ends. CDR3 nucleotide sequence: TGCGCCAGCATGGAGGGGTTCTATGGCTACACCTTC. Translation gives CASMEGFYGYTF.

The chain has TRBV4-2 and TRBJ1-1; D perhaps matches TRBD1 (5 bases). Germline CDR1 is LGHNA and CDR2 is YNFKEQ. The CDR3 covers 15 residues. Trimming removed 6 bases from V and 0 bases from J, with 14 bases in between. The DNA for the CDR3 is TGTGCCAGCAGTCCACAGGTCAGCATGAACACTGAAGCTTTCTTT. This encodes CASSPQVSMNTEAFF.

The chain carries TRBV18 and TRBJ1-1, with D unclear. CDR1 KGHSH and CDR2 LQKENI come from the germline V gene. V lost 6 bases and J 0 bases, leaving 17 bases between the germline ends. The CDR3 runs 16 residues. DNA for the CDR3: TGTGCCAGCTCCCTCAGTCTTTCAGGTCTGAACACTGAAGCTTTCTTT. Amino acid sequence: CASSLSLSGLNTEAFF.

This clone was detected many times. The chain uses TRBV27 and TRBJ1-6; D is unclear. CDR3 length: 14 residues. Germline values: CDR1 MNHEY, CDR2 SMNVEV (reference sequence). V lost 6 bases to trimming and J lost 10 bases, with 16 bases between them. The CDR3 DNA sequence: TGTGCCAGCAGCCGGGGAAACCGATGGTCACCCCTCCACTTT. Translated, it gives CASSRGNRWSPLHF.

The V and J genes are TRBV19 and TRBJ2-7, with a weak D call TRBD1 (5 bases). The CDR3 runs 12 residues. Germline V gene data show CDR1 as LNHDA and CDR2 as SQIVND (reference sequence). V dropped 5 bases and J dropped 7 bases, with 12 bases sitting between them. The CDR3 nucleotides read TGTGCCAGTAGTCCCCAGGGTCTTGAGCAGTACTTC. Translating it yields CASSPQGLEQYF. The variable domain in full, with the rest retrieved from reference TRBV19 and TRBJ2-7, is DGGITQSPKYLFRKEGQNVTLSCEQNLNHDAMYWYRQDPGQGLRLIYYSQIVNDFQKGDIAEGYSVSREKKESFPLTVTSAQKNPTAFYLCASSPQGLEQYFGPGTRLTVT.

The chain combines TRBV5-1 with TRBJ1-2; a weak D match, TRBD1 (6 bases). Germline CDR1 is SGHRS and CDR2 is YFSETQ. CDR3 length equals 15 residues. With 0 bases removed from V and 6 bases from J, the gap between germline ends came to 15 bases. CDR3 residues: CASSLELGGKDGYTF. The CDR3 DNA follows: TGCGCCAGCAGCTTGGAGTTAGGGGGAAAGGATGGCTACACCTTC.

This chain joins TRBV9 and TRBJ2-1, with 7 bases fitting TRBD2. Per the germline V gene, CDR1 is SGDLS and CDR2 is YYNGEE. The CDR3 is 15 amino acids. The V segment lost 0 bases and the J segment 2 bases; nucleotides outside the gene matches: 2. The CDR3 spells CASSVAAGAYNEQFF. The DNA for the CDR3 is TGTGCCAGCAGCGTAGCGGCGGGGGCCTACAATGAGCAGTTCTTC.

In DNA form, the CDR3 reads TGTGCCAGTAATAACAGGGGGAATTCACCCCTCCACTTT. Amino acid sequence: CASNNRGNSPLHF. The rearrangement uses TRBV19 and TRBJ1-6; 8 bases fit TRBD1. V lost 7 bases and J lost 7; bases outside the gene matches: 3. Germline CDR1 LNHDA, CDR2 SQIVND (reference sequence). This CDR3 comprises 13 residues.

The table lists this clone with a few counts. V gene TRBV5-1 combines with J gene TRBJ2-3; 8 nucleotides match TRBD2. The germline V gene encodes CDR1 SGHRS and CDR2 YFSETQ. CDR3 size: 15 residues. Trimming at V came to 5 bases and at J to 3 bases, leaving 8 bases not matched to a gene. The CDR3 sequence: CASRLRGGVTDTQYF. The CDR3 DNA is TGCGCCAGCAGATTACGGGGGGGTGTGACAGATACGCAGTATTTT.

The chain joins TRBV2 to TRBJ2-5; weak D call: TRBD1 (6 bases). This CDR3 spans 14 amino acids. Germline V lookup: CDR1 SNHLY, CDR2 FYNNEI. V gave up 5 bases and J gave up 4 bases, with 14 bases separating them. This chain's CDR3 is CASSPGQTGETQYF. CDR3 nucleotides: TGTGCCAGCAGTCCCGGACAGACGGGAGAGACCCAGTACTTC.

This clone was observed a few times. V gene TRBV5-4 combines with J gene TRBJ1-1, with unresolved D. Germline loops: CDR1 SGHNT, CDR2 YYREEE (reference sequence). V lost 4 bases to trimming and J lost 0 bases, with 7 bases between them. CDR3 size: 13 residues. CDR3 protein: CASSLGLNTEAFF. The CDR3 DNA follows: TGTGCCAGCAGCCTCGGGTTGAACACTGAAGCTTTCTTT.

The chain employs TRBV6-2 or TRBV6-3 and TRBJ2-2, with 7 bases that match TRBD1. The J segment lost 4 bases and the V segment lost 5 bases, leaving 10 bases of the junction unmatched. Per germline, CDR1 MNHEY and CDR2 SVGEGT. The CDR3 is made up of 16 amino acids. CDR3 loop: CASSITGTVSTGELFF. The CDR3 nucleotides read TGTGCCAGCAGTATTACCGGGACAGTGAGCACCGGGGAGCTGTTTTTT.

This clone was seen just once. The V call is TRBV30, the J call TRBJ1-3; 10 bases are a match to TRBD1. Germline CDR1 and CDR2: GTSNPN and SVGIG (reference sequence). V was clipped by 5 bases and J by 2 bases; unmatched bases: 6. The CDR3 loop spans 15 amino acids. The CDR3 DNA reads as TGTGCCTGGGGATCGGGACAGGGGCCTGGAAACACCATATATTTT. Its translation: CAWGSGQGPGNTIYF.

The V call is TRBV9, the J call TRBJ2-7, with 7 bases matching TRBD1. Trimming removed 0 bases from V and 5 bases from J; junction bases left unmatched: 2. This CDR3 is 13 amino acids long. Germline V gene sequence: CDR1 SGDLS, CDR2 YYNGEE. In DNA, the CDR3 is TGTGCCAGCAGCGTAGGGACAGGCGACGAGCAGTACTTC. As protein: CASSVGTGDEQYF.

The CDR3 here is CASSQTGGWYGYTF. As DNA, the CDR3 is TGTGCCAGCAGCCAGACAGGGGGCTGGTATGGCTACACCTTC. The V gene is TRBV5-5, the J gene TRBJ1-2, with 10 bases matching TRBD1. This CDR3 has 14 residues. Germline CDR1 SGHKS, CDR2 YYEKEE (reference sequence). J was trimmed by 5 bases and V by 4 bases; bases with no gene match: 5.